This TCR beta chain emerged from a study of Ad26.COV2.S vaccination and SARS-CoV-2 variants. Study-wide context: The authors gave Ad26.COV2.S intramuscularly, either once or twice 56 days apart.

The count of this clone is one. Its specificity is not known. Treatment of the sample: approximately 18 received Ad26.COV2.S at low or high dose, single or two shots; 5 received placebo; per-sample allocation not given. Vaccine and placebo recipients were sampled on day 63 after the first injection. The donor's status was that of an adult aged 18-55 years in Boston. V was trimmed by 2 bases and J by 3 bases, leaving 11 bases between them. This CDR3 spans 14 amino acids. Germline V gene lookup returns CDR1 SGHVS and CDR2 FQNEAQ. Study-wide points: After vaccination, reports described spike-specific CD8+ and CD4+ T cell responses as showing substantial breadth.

Sequenced by immunoSEQ multiplex PCR; TCRdb stores in-frame clones only, minus some. The repertoire holds about 400,000 clones, 70% to 90% seen once, with around 1.8% in the top ten. The rearrangement uses TRBV7-8 and TRBJ2-7, with unresolved D. This TCR came from a person aged 18-60 years who received the Ad26.COV2.S COVID-19 vaccine or a placebo. Sample: peripheral blood, taken in a trial of Ad26.COV2.S vaccine versus placebo. CDR3 DNA: TGTGCCAGCAGCTTATCGGGCAGTTTCTACGAGCAGTACTTC. Protein sequence: CASSLSGSFYEQYF.